These 9 T cell receptor beta chains share one sample of origin, sequenced in a study of Ad26.COV2.S vaccination and SARS-CoV-2 variants. Here immunoSEQ multiplex PCR was the method, and the copy in TCRdb shows in-frame clones only, minus some. The sample yields approximately 500,000 clones, approximately 90% seen once. Indicated treatment: around 19 received Ad26.COV2.S at low or high dose, single or two shots; 5 received placebo; per-sample allocation not given. Sampling occurred on day 63 after the first vaccine or placebo injection. The specimen comprised peripheral blood, sampled in a trial of Ad26.COV2.S vaccine versus placebo. All receptors derive from a person between 18 and 65 years old who received the Ad26.COV2.S COVID-19 vaccine or a placebo.

The chain uses TRBV29-1 and TRBJ1-1; possible D gene TRBD1, 5 bases. The ends were cut back, 3 bases at V and 3 bases at J, with 11 bases in the middle. The CDR3 length is 13 residues. Germline V gene lookup returns CDR1 SQVTM and CDR2 ANQGSEA. The CDR3 DNA reads as TGCAGCGTTGACAGGGTGGGGTACACTGAAGCTTTCTTT. This encodes CSVDRVGYTEAFF.

This clone has a single count. The chain links TRBV27 to TRBJ1-4; no clear D. V was clipped by 5 bases and J by 8 bases, with 15 bases between them. Germline assignment: CDR1 MNHEY and CDR2 SMNVEV (reference sequence). The CDR3 consists of 14 residues. The CDR3 region has the DNA TGTGCCAGCAGTCCTGGGCTGGGAGGAGAAAAACTGTTTTTT. Its translation is CASSPGLGGEKLFF.

The rearrangement uses TRBV14 and TRBJ2-7; 7 bases map to TRBD2. The CDR3 extends over 13 amino acids. Germline V gene sequence: CDR1 SGHDN, CDR2 FVKESK. J lost 2 bases, V lost 4 bases, and 2 bases had no gene match. DNA of the CDR3: TGTGCCAGCAGCCCGGGACTAACCTACGAGCAGTACTTC. This codes for CASSPGLTYEQYF. Supplemented by reference TRBV14 and TRBJ2-7, the full variable domain reads EAGVTQFPSHSVIEKGQTVTLRCDPISGHDNLYWYRRVMGKEIKFLLHFVKESKQDESGMPNNRFLAERTGGTYSTLKVQPAELEDSGVYFCASSPGLTYEQYFGPGTRLTVT.

J is TRBJ1-1 and V is TRBV19; D is unclear. This CDR3 contains 14 residues. V was shortened by 3 bases and J by 0 bases, with 8 bases between the two germline ends. The germline CDR1 and CDR2 sequences are LNHDA and SQIVND (reference sequence). CDR3 region: CASSIGVMNTEAFF. The CDR3 nucleotides are TGTGCCAGTAGTATCGGGGTCATGAACACTGAAGCTTTCTTT.

CDR3 DNA sequence: TGTGCCAGCCGGGGGGGGGAAGATACGCAGTATTTT. As protein: CASRGGEDTQYF. V and J are TRBV12-3 or TRBV12-4 and TRBJ2-3; 8 positions agree with TRBD2. The CDR3 loop spans 12 amino acids. J gave up 5 bases and V 8 bases, and 3 bases lay outside the gene matches.

The chain employs TRBV19 and TRBJ2-1, with 9 bases lining up with TRBD2. CDR1 is LNHDA, CDR2 SQIVND, per germline (reference sequence). This CDR3 has 15 amino acids. Unmatched junction bases numbered 10, after V lost 5 bases and J lost 8 bases. The CDR3 spells CASSAPSGMGDEQFF. The DNA for the CDR3 is TGTGCCAGTAGTGCCCCTAGCGGGATGGGTGATGAGCAGTTCTTC.

The V gene is TRBV4-1, the J gene TRBJ1-2; D unresolved. Germline values: CDR1 MGHRA, CDR2 YSYEKL. The CDR3 length is 16 residues. Trimming removed 8 bases at V and 8 bases at J, with 27 bases between. The CDR3 DNA follows: TGCGCCAGCGGAACACCTACGGCAGGCCGCAACGGGGGCTACACCTTC. The encoded protein is CASGTPTAGRNGGYTF.

The J gene is TRBJ2-1, the V gene TRBV14; TRBD2 matches 8 bases. V lost 2 bases, J lost 5 bases, and 2 bases stayed unmatched. Germline CDR1 reads SGHDN; CDR2 reads FVKESK. This CDR3 has 14 amino acids. The CDR3 loop reads CASSQLAGNNEQFF. CDR3 nucleotide sequence: TGTGCCAGCAGCCAACTAGCGGGCAACAATGAGCAGTTCTTC.

The genes are TRBV2 and TRBJ2-1; 8 nucleotides line up with TRBD2. After removal of 5 bases from V and 8 bases from J, the junction contained 8 bases not matched to a gene. The CDR3 runs to 14 residues. Germline CDR1 and CDR2: SNHLY and FYNNEI. The CDR3 sequence is CASSLSGSFDEQFF. The CDR3, as DNA: TGTGCCAGCAGTCTGAGCGGGAGTTTTGATGAGCAGTTCTTC.